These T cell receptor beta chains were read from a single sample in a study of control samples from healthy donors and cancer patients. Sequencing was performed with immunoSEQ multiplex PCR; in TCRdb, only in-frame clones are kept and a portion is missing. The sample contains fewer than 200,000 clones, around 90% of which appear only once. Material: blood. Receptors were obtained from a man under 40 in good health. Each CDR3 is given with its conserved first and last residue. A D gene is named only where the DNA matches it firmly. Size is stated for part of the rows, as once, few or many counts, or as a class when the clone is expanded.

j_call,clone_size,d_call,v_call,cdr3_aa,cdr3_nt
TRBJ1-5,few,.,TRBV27,CASSFTPNQPQHF,TGTGCCAGCAGTTTTACCCCAAATCAGCCCCAGCATTTT
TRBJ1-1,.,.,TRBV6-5,CASSYSVLGTEAFF,TGTGCCAGCAGTTACTCGGTTCTCGGCACTGAAGCTTTCTTT
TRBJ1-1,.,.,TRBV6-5,CASSLKGHVNTEAFF,TGTGCCAGCAGTTTGAAAGGCCACGTGAACACTGAAGCTTTCTTT
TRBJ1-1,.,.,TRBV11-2,CASSLGTEYEAFF,TGTGCCAGCAGCTTAGGGACAGAATACGAAGCTTTCTTT
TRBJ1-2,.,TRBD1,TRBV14,CASSHGTGVSSYGYTF,TGTGCCAGCAGCCACGGGACAGGGGTTTCCAGCTATGGCTACACCTTC
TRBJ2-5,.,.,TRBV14,CASSQVLFGTQETQYF,TGTGCCAGCAGCCAAGTTTTGTTCGGTACACAAGAGACCCAGTACTTC
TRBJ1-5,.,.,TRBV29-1,CSAGGGASNQPQHF,TGCAGCGCCGGGGGTGGGGCTAGCAATCAGCCCCAGCATTTT
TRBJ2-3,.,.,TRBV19,CASAPPGGDTQYF,TGTGCCAGTGCCCCCCCGGGCGGAGATACGCAGTATTTT
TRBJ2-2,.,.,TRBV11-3,CASSLGTSNTGELFF,TGTGCCAGCAGCTTAGGGACTTCGAACACCGGGGAGCTGTTTTTT
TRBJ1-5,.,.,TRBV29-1,CSVAQTSNQPQHF,TGCAGCGTTGCCCAAACAAGCAATCAGCCCCAGCATTTT
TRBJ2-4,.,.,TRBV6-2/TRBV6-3,CASSQTGLLAKNIQYF,TGTGCCAGCAGCCAAACAGGGCTCCTAGCCAAAAACATTCAGTACTTC
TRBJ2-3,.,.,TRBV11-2,CASSLEGNTQYF,TGTGCCAGCAGCTTAGAAGGGAATACGCAGTATTTT
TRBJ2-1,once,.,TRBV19,CASSISRSSYNEQFF,TGTGCCAGTAGTATAAGCCGTAGCTCCTACAATGAGCAGTTCTTC
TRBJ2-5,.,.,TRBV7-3,CASSLTGTAETQYF,TGTGCCAGCAGCTTAACAGGGACCGCAGAGACCCAGTACTTC
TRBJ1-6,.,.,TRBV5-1,CASSSTTNNSPLHF,TGCGCCAGCAGCTCCACCACAAATAATTCACCCCTCCACTTT
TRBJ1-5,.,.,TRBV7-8,CASSLTGQPSNQPQHF,TGTGCCAGCAGCTTAACTGGACAGCCTAGCAATCAGCCCCAGCATTTT
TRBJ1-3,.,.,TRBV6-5,CASIPAGSGNTIYF,TGTGCCAGCATTCCCGCCGGGTCTGGAAACACCATATATTTT
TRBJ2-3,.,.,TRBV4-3,CASSQDPPGITDTQYF,TGCGCCAGCAGCCAAGACCCGCCGGGAATTACAGATACGCAGTATTTT
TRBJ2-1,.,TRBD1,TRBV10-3,CAISGGTGAYNEQFF,TGTGCCATCAGTGGAGGGACAGGGGCCTACAATGAGCAGTTCTTC
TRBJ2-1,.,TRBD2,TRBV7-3,CASMGTSTGEQFF,TGTGCCAGCATGGGGACTAGCACGGGTGAGCAGTTCTTC
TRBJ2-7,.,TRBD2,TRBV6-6,CASSYYGGGPYEQYF,TGTGCCAGCAGTTACTATGGGGGAGGGCCGTACGAGCAGTACTTC
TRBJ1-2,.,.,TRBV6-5,CASRIDSNGYTF,TGTGCCAGCAGGATTGACAGTAACGGCTACACCTTC
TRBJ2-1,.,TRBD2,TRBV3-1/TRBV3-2,CASSQDPRWLAGKSSYNEQFF,TGTGCCAGCAGCCAAGATCCGCGGTGGCTAGCGGGGAAGAGCTCCTACAATGAGCAGTTCTTC
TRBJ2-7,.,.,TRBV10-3,CAITQGKGEQYF,TGTGCCATCACGCAGGGGAAGGGCGAGCAGTACTTC
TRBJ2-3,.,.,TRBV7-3,CASSLLGSSTDTQYF,TGTGCCAGCAGCTTACTAGGGTCTAGCACAGATACGCAGTATTTT
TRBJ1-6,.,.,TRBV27,CATREAAQPLHF,TGTGCCACTCGGGAGGCAGCTCAACCCCTCCACTTT
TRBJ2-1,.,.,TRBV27,CASRRDLNNEQFF,TGTGCCAGCAGGCGGGACTTGAACAATGAGCAGTTCTTC
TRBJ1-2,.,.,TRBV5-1,CASSLYGGAGDGYTF,TGCGCCAGCAGCTTGTATGGGGGCGCTGGGGATGGCTACACCTTC
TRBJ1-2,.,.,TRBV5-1,CASSLIPGQDYTF,TGCGCCAGCAGCTTGATCCCGGGGCAGGACTACACCTTC
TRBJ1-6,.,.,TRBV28,CASSFGTRPLHF,TGTGCCAGCAGTTTTGGGACCAGGCCCCTCCACTTT
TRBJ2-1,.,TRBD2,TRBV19,CASSTGTSYNEQFF,TGTGCCAGTAGCACCGGGACTAGCTACAATGAGCAGTTCTTC
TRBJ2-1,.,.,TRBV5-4,CASSHGMGGPNNEQFF,TGTGCCAGCAGCCACGGCATGGGGGGGCCTAACAATGAGCAGTTCTTC
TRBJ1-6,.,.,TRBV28,CASATFQGGISSPLHF,TGTGCCAGCGCCACTTTTCAGGGCGGCATAAGTTCACCCCTCCACTTT
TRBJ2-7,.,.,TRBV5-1,CASSPADYEQYF,TGCGCCAGCAGCCCTGCGGACTACGAGCAGTACTTC
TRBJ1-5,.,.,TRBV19,CASSIEGRQPQHF,TGTGCCAGTAGTATTGAGGGTCGTCAGCCCCAGCATTTT
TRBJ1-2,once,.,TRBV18,CASSPDSAGYGYTF,TGTGCCAGCTCACCGGATAGCGCGGGTTATGGCTACACCTTC
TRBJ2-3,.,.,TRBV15,CATSRGGTAGHPRTDTQYF,TGTGCCACCAGCAGAGGAGGGACTGCGGGACACCCACGCACAGATACGCAGTATTTT
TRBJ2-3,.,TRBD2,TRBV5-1,CASSLFLAGGISDTQYF,TGCGCCAGCAGCTTGTTCCTAGCGGGAGGGATCTCTGATACGCAGTATTTT
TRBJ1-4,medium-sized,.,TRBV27,CASSPSGTWGEKLFF,TGTGCCAGCAGTCCGTCCGGGACATGGGGGGAAAAACTGTTTTTT
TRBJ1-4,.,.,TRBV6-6,CASRGGEMSGKLFF,TGTGCCAGCAGGGGAGGGGAGATGAGTGGAAAACTGTTTTTT
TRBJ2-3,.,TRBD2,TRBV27,CASRRSGRARTDTQYF,TGTGCCAGCAGAAGGAGCGGGAGGGCCCGGACAGATACGCAGTATTTT
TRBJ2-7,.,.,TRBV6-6,CASTPGSSYEQYF,TGTGCCAGCACCCCAGGATCCTCCTACGAGCAGTACTTC
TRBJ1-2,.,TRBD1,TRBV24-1,CATSDPGDRGNYGYTF,TGTGCCACCAGTGATCCGGGGGACAGGGGAAACTATGGCTACACCTTC
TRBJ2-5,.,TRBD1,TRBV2,CASSRDRGDQETQYF,TGTGCCAGCAGCAGGGACAGGGGAGATCAAGAGACCCAGTACTTC
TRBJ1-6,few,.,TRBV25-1,CASSGTWALHF,TGTGCCAGCAGTGGCACTTGGGCCCTCCACTTT